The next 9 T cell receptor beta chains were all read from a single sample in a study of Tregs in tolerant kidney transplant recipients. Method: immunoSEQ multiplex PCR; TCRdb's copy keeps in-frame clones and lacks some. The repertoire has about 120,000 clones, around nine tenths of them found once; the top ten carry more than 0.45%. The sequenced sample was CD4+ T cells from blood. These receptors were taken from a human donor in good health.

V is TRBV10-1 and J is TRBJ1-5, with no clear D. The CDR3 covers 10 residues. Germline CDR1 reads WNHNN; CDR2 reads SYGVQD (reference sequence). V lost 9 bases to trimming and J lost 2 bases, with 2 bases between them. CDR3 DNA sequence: TGCGCCAGGGGCAATCAGCCCCAGCATTTT. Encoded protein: CARGNQPQHF.

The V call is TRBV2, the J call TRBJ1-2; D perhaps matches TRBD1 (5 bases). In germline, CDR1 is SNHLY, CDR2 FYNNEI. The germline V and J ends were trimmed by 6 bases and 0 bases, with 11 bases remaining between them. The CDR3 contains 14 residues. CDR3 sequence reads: CASSPTAANYGYTF. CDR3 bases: TGTGCCAGCAGCCCGACAGCAGCTAACTATGGCTACACCTTC. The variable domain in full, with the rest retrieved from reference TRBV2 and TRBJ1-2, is EPEVTQTPSHQVTQMGQEVILRCVPISNHLYFYWYRQILGQKVEFLVSFYNNEISEKSEIFDDQFSVERPDGSNFTLKIRSTKLEDSAMYFCASSPTAANYGYTFGSGTRLTVV.

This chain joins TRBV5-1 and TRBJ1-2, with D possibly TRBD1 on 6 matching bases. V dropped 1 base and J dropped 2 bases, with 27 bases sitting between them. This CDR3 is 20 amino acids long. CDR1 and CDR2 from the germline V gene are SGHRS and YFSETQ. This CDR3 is CASSLMVGNRGQKENYGYTF. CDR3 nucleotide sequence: TGCGCCAGCAGCTTGATGGTTGGGAACCGAGGACAGAAAGAAAACTATGGCTACACCTTC.

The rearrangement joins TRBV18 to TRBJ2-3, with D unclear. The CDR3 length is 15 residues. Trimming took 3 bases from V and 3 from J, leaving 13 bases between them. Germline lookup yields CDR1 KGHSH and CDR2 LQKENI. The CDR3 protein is CASSPGAEATDTQYF. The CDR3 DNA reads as TGTGCCAGCTCACCGGGTGCAGAGGCTACAGATACGCAGTATTTT.

The CDR3 nucleotides are TGTGCCAGCAGCGCTACACAGAACACTGAAGCTTTCTTT. This encodes CASSATQNTEAFF. The V and J genes are TRBV7-9 and TRBJ1-1, with D unclear. The germline gives CDR1 SEHNR, CDR2 FQNEAQ (reference sequence). V was trimmed by 5 bases and J by 1 base, leaving 8 bases between them. The CDR3 totals 13 residues. Full variable domain (rest looked up from reference TRBV7-9 and TRBJ1-1): DTGVSQNPRHKITKRGQNVTFRCDPISEHNRLYWYRQTLGQGPEFLTYFQNEAQLEKSRLLSDRFSAERPKGSFSTLEIQRTEQGDSAMYLCASSATQNTEAFFGQGTRLTVV.

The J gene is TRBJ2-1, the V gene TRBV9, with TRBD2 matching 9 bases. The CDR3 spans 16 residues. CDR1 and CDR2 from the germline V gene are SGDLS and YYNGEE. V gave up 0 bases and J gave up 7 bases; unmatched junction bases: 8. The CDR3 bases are TGTGCCAGCAGCGTAGAGTGGCGGGAGGGCAGGAATGAGCAGTTCTTC. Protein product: CASSVEWREGRNEQFF.

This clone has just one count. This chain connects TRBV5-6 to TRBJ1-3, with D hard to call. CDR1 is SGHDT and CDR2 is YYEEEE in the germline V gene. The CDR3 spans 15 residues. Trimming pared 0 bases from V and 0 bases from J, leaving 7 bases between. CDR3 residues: CASSLGRVSGNTIYF. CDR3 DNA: TGTGCCAGCAGCTTGGGAAGGGTCTCTGGAAACACCATATATTTT.

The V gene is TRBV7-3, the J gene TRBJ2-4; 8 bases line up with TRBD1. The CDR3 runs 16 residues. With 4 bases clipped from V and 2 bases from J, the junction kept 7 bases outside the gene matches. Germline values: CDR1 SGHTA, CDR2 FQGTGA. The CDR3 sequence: CASSSDRVGSKNIQYF. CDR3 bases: TGTGCCAGCAGCTCGGACAGGGTAGGGTCCAAAAACATTCAGTACTTC.

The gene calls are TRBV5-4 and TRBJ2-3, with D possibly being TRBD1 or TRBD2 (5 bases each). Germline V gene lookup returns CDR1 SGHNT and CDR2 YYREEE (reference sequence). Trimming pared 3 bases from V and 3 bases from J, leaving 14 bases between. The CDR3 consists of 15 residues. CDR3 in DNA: TGTGCCAGCAGCTGGGGGAGTAAGAAGACAGATACGCAGTATTTT. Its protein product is CASSWGSKKTDTQYF.